Sequencing of this TCR beta chain was carried out in a study of Ad26.COV2.S vaccination and SARS-CoV-2 variants. Treatment in this sample: some 20 received Ad26.COV2.S at low or high dose, single or two shots; several received placebo; per-sample allocation not given. Material that was analyzed had been drawn on day 63 after the first vaccine or placebo injection. Data came from immunoSEQ multiplex PCR; TCRdb stores just in-frame clones and leaves some out. There are around 320,000 clones in the sample; about 82% occur only once, and more than 1.5% lies in the top ten. The TCR sequence derives from a person between 18 and 65 years old who received the Ad26.COV2.S COVID-19 vaccine or a placebo. The sample in question was peripheral blood, obtained in a trial of Ad26.COV2.S vaccine versus placebo.

The CDR3 DNA sequence: TGTGCCAGCAAAGGGTCTTTTGCAACTAATGAAAAACTGTTTTTT. This codes for CASKGSFATNEKLFF. The V gene is TRBV2, the J gene TRBJ1-4; D not resolved. Per the germline V gene, CDR1 is SNHLY and CDR2 is FYNNEI. The CDR3 contains 15 residues. V dropped 7 bases and J dropped 0 bases, with 12 bases sitting between them.